This T cell receptor beta chain was captured by sequencing in a study of blood T cell repertoires in COVID-19. Study summary: Samples representing acute and convalescent COVID-19 were sourced from the United States, Italy and Spain. The cDNA or gDNA used as material had been derived from T cells, B-cell-depleted T cells, or PBMCs.

V lost 5 bases and J 6 bases, leaving 7 bases between the germline ends. The germline V gene has CDR1 MNHEY and CDR2 SMNVEV (reference sequence). CDR3 length equals 12 residues. Per the original data handling: For nucleated cells, counts were estimated from reference gene primer amplification. Using immunoSEQ multiplex PCR, the repertoire was profiled, and TCRdb retains in-frame clones only, with some absent. The DNA was the basis for D and trimming; V, J and clone size are from that table. The table includes 150,000 to 200,000 clones, approximately 88% detected once. Sequencing was done on a sample of peripheral blood. This rearrangement joins TRBV27 to TRBJ2-2; D remains unclear. This clonotype originated in a man aged 40-49 years with acute or convalescent COVID-19. The CDR3 loop reads CASSRLSGELFF. The CDR3 DNA reads TGTGCCAGCAGTCGCCTATCCGGGGAGCTGTTTTTT.